Sequencing of this TCR beta chain was carried out in a study of regulatory T cells in long-lasting Graves disease (dated by TCRdb to 2020 to 2023). At the level of the whole study: Patients with newly diagnosed Graves' disease had been on antithyroid drugs for under 3 months. A total of around 35 samples were covered by TCR sequencing, comprising approximately 13 persistent and around 20 newly diagnosed Graves' disease patients. Persistent Graves' disease patients were compared with newly diagnosed Graves' disease patients by peripheral blood TCR sequencing and RNA sequencing. The study took place in China and was registered as a clinical trial.

CDR3 length: 16 amino acids, cysteine to phenylalanine. The entry retains the CDR3 DNA only, 48 bases that are in frame from base 1. Germline trimming amounts to 5 bases on V and 0 bases on J, with 7 as the count of junction bases outside the gene matches. CDR1 MNHEY and CDR2 SMNVEV are derived from the germline V gene (reference sequence). General study outcomes and caveats: Sequencing and analysis were limited to the TCR beta chain. The study examined only peripheral blood because the primary lesion, thyroid tissue, could not be accessed. Patients with persistent disease shared more public clonotypes (fewer than 3,000) than newly diagnosed patients did (approximately 970). Compared with newly diagnosed patients, persistent Graves' disease patients had lower TCR Shannon entropy and fewer highly expanded clones, which suggests clonal expansion. TRBV28, TRBJ1-2 and TRBJ2-5 were preferentially used in persistent disease, while TRBV20-1 and TRBJ2-1 were favored in newly diagnosed disease. The authors noted that the small sample size was a limitation that may lower accuracy.

The table lists this clonotype with a few counts. It lacks a known antigen. Per-base qualities were not stored, and no clone one base away is much larger. This specimen's time point label, per the study, means: newly diagnosed GD, antithyroid drugs for less than 3 months. For both TCR sequencing and RNA sequencing, RNA was extracted from PBMCs using TRIzol. The diagnosis of Graves' disease followed American Thyroid Association guidelines. Patients were recruited from an endocrinology department in Xi'an, China. Each patient gave 8.5 to 9.5 milliliters of peripheral blood, collected in an EDTA anticoagulant tube. Ficoll Paque Plus density gradient separation was used to isolate PBMCs, and no additional T cell sorting was done. An Agilent 2100 Bioanalyzer and agarose gel were used to assess RNA quality, and a NanoDrop 2000 was used to measure RNA concentration. The library was obtained by multiplex PCR. The sequencing machine was an Illumina HiSeq 4000. To build TCR beta libraries, CDR3 regions were amplified by Arm-PCR using iRepertoire HTBI primers. Gel purification was performed on PCR products prior to sequencing. In the authors' own workflow: A total of roughly 67 TRBV and 14 TRBJ segments were identified across samples and were used for gene usage analysis of CDR3 amino acid clonotypes. Filtered high-quality paired reads were merged into contigs using COPE and FqMerger. BLAST was used to align contigs to IMGT TRBV, TRBD and TRBJ reference genes, and CDR3 was defined according to IMGT. Clonotypes above 0.1% frequency were classified as highly expanded clones. Shannon entropy served as the measure of repertoire diversity, while the Gini coefficient captured V-J evenness. A clonotype was considered public if more than one individual shared it. TCRdb trimmed the raw reads at Q25, called clones with MiXCR and kept productive beta chains. Identical CDR3 proteins give one entry, which carries the most common genes and DNA. TCRdb's processing, not the authors' own work, is the source of the V and J calls. Within this sample are roughly 500,000 distinct CDR3 sequences, with approximately 13% of them counted one time only. The ten largest clones take up under 10% of the sample.

These data also formed part of another study, on T cells in Graves' hyperthyroidism and ophthalmopathy. Per that second paper: Graves' hyperthyroidism was defined as stable when no progression to ophthalmopathy occurred over 18 months of follow-up. The hyperthyroidism patients were between 18 and 65 years old and newly diagnosed, with a disease duration of less than 2 months. Patients with uncontrolled infections, other autoimmune diseases, pregnancy or lactation were excluded. Diagnoses were based on clinical symptoms, serum thyroxine and TRAb, thyroid ultrasound and orbital computed tomography. For the first round of RT-PCR on the TCR CDR3, the HTBI primer set was used together with the Qiagen OneStep RT-PCR kit. Most expanded thyroid clonotypes (frequency above 0.001) were also found in blood, which suggests that blood repertoires may mirror thyroid immune responses. In cross-validation, a model built on a 13 V-J signature told ophthalmopathy apart from stable hyperthyroidism with approximately 90% sensitivity and roughly 82% specificity, and in testing the same model reached 80%/75%. In validation, progression to ophthalmopathy was predicted by the model with around 70% sensitivity and about 72% specificity, a median of approximately 7.1 months before onset. TCR V-J signatures able to tell the groups apart were searched for in a discovery cohort of 95 or so patients, of whom more than 40 had Graves' ophthalmopathy and 55 to 65 had stable Graves' hyperthyroidism. Prospective prediction of ophthalmopathy was tested in an independent validation cohort of some 20 hyperthyroidism patients and 15 to 17 patients who later progressed to ophthalmopathy. For training and testing, the 100 or so patients in the discovery cohort were randomly divided in a 7:3 ratio. In several Graves' hyperthyroidism patients, the study also compared T-cell repertoires from thyroid tissue with T-cell repertoires from blood. Following sampling, methimazole starting at 30 mg daily was given to hyperthyroidism patients, and high-dose intravenous methylprednisolone was given to ophthalmopathy patients. Libraries were constructed in a second round of multiplex PCR, after which size selection and purification were performed. Libraries were sequenced paired-end with 100 bp reads on an Illumina HiSeq2000. SOAPnuke was used to process the raw data, with reads discarded if the reads contained adapters or uncalled bases, had a mean Phred below 15, or lacked an exact constant-primer or identifier match. High-quality paired reads were merged using COPE v1.2.5, and each unique nucleotide sequence was defined as a clonotype. Clonotypes were aligned to IMGT TRBV, TRBD and TRBJ reference segments using MiTCR v1.1. Only V-J combinations with frequency above 0.0001, covering 99% to 99.2% of repertoires, were analysed. The TCS score was defined as the ratio of F50 (clonal expansion) to E x V (chaos), calculated using BLOSUM62-based TCRdist between CDR3 peptides within each V-J. Welch's t-statistics and random forest reduced around 510 V-J features to 13, which were used in a naive Bayes classifier (R e1071). No statistical method was used to set the sample size in advance, and investigators knew the group allocation. TCR Vbeta CDR3 sequencing of 120 to 150 peripheral blood samples (around 45 ophthalmopathy, about 75 hyperthyroidism and roughly 17 progressor patients) is reported in the paper.

This TCR was sampled from a young man with Graves disease. Donor details come from another sample of the same person, matched by shared clones. The material sequenced was peripheral blood mononuclear cells (PBMCs), taken at new diagnosis, from a patient treated with antithyroid drugs. The chain is encoded by TRBV27 joined to TRBJ1-3; 7 bases in the middle match TRBD1. The bases are TGTGCCAGCAGTCCAGGGGACAGCCGCTCTGGAAACACCATATATTTT. This translates into CASSPGDSRSGNTIYF.